This T cell receptor beta chain was sequenced in a study of OX40 agonist ivuxolimab in advanced cancers. Across the study: Across the patients, intravenous ivuxolimab was delivered every 2 weeks at 0.01 to 10 mg/kg. Partial responses were achieved by three patients: one hepatocellular carcinoma, two cutaneous melanoma.

General study points: Some of the nonresponding patients also showed low levels of normalized T-cell clonal expansion.

Baseline was the first blood sampling point, followed by cycle 4 day 1 and cycle 7 day 1. Data came from immunoSEQ multiplex PCR; TCRdb stores just in-frame clones and leaves some out. The sample records 98,000 or so clones, 89% being singletons. As concerns this clone: The antigen is unknown.

The CDR3 has 14 residues. CDR1 and CDR2 from the germline V gene are LNHDA and SQIVND (reference sequence). V was clipped by 5 bases and J by 2 bases, with 10 bases between them. V gene TRBV19 combines with J gene TRBJ1-5; no definite D call. Source: CD4+ or CD8+ T cells sorted from blood, taken in a trial of the OX40 agonist ivuxolimab. This TCR derives from an adult with an advanced solid tumor such as melanoma, head and neck, liver or kidney cancer. The CDR3, as DNA: TGTGCCAGTAGTCGGGGTGATGGCAATCAGCCCCAGCATTTT. It encodes CASSRGDGNQPQHF.